This T cell receptor beta chain is drawn from a study of blood T cell repertoires in COVID-19. Study as a whole: Acute-phase and convalescent COVID-19 samples originated in the United States, Italy and Spain.

Measured with immunoSEQ multiplex PCR; TCRdb has only the in-frame clones, and not every one. The table lists about 59,000 clones, 81% of them singletons. CDR1 and CDR2 (germline): SGHVS, FQNEAQ. The length of the CDR3 is 12 residues. The ends were cut back, 6 bases at V and 6 bases at J, with 12 bases in the middle. Source material: peripheral blood. The chain employs TRBV7-8 and TRBJ2-7; D might be TRBD1 (6 bases). This sequence was found in an elderly woman with active or convalescent COVID-19. As DNA, the CDR3 is TGTGCCAGCAGTTCAGGGGCTCCCGAGCAGTACTTC. Its protein is CASSSGAPEQYF.